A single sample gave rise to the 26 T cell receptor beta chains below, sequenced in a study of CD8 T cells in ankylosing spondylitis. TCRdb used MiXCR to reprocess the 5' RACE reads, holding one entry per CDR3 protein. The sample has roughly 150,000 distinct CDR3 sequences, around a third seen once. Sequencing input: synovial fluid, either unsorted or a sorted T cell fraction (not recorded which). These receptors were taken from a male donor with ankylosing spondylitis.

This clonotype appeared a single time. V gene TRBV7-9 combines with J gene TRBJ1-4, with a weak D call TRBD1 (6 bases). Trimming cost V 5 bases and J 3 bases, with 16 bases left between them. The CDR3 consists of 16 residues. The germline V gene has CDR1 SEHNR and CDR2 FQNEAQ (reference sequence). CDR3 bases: TGTGCCAGCAGCCTCGGACAGACCGAATCTAATGAAAAACTGTTTTTT. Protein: CASSLGQTESNEKLFF.

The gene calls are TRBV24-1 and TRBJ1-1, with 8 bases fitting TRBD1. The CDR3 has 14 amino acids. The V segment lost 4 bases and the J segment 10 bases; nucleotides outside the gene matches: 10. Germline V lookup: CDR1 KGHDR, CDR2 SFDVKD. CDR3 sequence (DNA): TGTGCCACCAGTGACCGGACAGGGCCGAAGGGAGCTTTCTTT. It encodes CATSDRTGPKGAFF.

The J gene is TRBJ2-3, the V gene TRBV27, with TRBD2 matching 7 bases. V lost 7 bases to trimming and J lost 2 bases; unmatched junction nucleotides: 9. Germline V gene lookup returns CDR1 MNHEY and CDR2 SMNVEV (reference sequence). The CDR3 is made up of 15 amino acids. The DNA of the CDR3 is TGTGCCAGCAAAAAGGGGACTACCTACACAGATACGCAGTATTTT. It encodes CASKKGTTYTDTQYF.

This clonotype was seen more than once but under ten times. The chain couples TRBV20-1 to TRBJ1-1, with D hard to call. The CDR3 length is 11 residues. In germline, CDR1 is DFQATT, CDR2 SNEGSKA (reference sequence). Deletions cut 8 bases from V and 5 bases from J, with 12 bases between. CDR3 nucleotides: TGCAGTACTGGCACAGAGACTGAAGCTTTCTTT. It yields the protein CSTGTETEAFF.

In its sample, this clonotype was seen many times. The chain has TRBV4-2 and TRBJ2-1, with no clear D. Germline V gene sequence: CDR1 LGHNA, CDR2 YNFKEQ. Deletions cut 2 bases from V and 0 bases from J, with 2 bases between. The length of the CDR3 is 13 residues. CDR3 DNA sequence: TGTGCCAGCAGCCAACTCTCCTACAATGAGCAGTTCTTC. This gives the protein CASSQLSYNEQFF.

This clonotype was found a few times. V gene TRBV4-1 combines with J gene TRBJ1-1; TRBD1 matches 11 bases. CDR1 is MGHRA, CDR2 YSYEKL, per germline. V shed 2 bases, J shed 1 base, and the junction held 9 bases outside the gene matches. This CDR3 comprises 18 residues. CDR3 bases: TGCGCCAGCAGCCAAACCCGGGACAGGGGGACGGGGAACACTGAAGCTTTCTTT. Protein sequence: CASSQTRDRGTGNTEAFF.

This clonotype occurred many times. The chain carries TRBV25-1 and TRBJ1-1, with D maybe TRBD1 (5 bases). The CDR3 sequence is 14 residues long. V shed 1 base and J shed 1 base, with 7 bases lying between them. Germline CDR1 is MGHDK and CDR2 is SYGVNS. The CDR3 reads CASSEWQGNTEAFF. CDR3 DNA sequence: TGTGCCAGCAGTGAATGGCAGGGGAACACTGAAGCTTTCTTT.

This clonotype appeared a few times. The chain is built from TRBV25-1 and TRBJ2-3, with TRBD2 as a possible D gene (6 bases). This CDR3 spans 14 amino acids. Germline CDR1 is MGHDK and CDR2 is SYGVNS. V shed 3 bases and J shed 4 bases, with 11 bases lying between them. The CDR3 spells CASSDSQRADTQYF. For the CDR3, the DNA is TGTGCCAGCAGTGATAGCCAGCGGGCAGATACGCAGTATTTT.

As DNA, the CDR3 is TGTGCCAGCAGTTTCACAGGGGAGGGAGAAAAACTGTTTTTT. Protein sequence: CASSFTGEGEKLFF. V is TRBV6-5 and J is TRBJ1-4; 7 nucleotides match TRBD1. V shed 4 bases and J 8 bases; nucleotides not matched to a gene: 7. CDR3 size: 14 residues. Germline loops: CDR1 MNHEY, CDR2 SVGAGI.

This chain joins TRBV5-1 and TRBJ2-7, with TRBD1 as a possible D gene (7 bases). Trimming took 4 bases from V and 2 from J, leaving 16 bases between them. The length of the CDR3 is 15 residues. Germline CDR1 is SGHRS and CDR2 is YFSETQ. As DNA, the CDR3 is TGCGCCAGCAGCCTTCTACCAGGGGGGACCTACGAGCAGTACTTC. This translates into CASSLLPGGTYEQYF.

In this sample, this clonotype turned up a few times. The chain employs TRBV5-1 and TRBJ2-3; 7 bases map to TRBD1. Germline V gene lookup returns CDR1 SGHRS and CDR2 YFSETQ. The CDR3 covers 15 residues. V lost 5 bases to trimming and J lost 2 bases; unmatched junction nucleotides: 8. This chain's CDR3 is CASSLTQGVTDTQYF. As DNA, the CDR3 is TGCGCCAGCAGTTTGACTCAGGGGGTCACAGATACGCAGTATTTT.

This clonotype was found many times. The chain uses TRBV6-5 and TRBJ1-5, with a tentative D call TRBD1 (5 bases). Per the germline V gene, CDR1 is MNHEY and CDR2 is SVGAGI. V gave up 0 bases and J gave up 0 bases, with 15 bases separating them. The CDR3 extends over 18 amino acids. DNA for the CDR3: TGTGCCAGCAGTTACTCGAAATCCGCGGGACTTAGCAATCAGCCCCAGCATTTT. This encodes CASSYSKSAGLSNQPQHF.

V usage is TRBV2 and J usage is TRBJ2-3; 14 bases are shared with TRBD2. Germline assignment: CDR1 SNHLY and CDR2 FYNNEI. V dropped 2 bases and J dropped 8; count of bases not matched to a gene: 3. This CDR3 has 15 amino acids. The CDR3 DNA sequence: TGTGCCAGCAGTGAACGAGGACTAGCGGGAGGTACGCAGTATTTT. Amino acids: CASSERGLAGGTQYF.

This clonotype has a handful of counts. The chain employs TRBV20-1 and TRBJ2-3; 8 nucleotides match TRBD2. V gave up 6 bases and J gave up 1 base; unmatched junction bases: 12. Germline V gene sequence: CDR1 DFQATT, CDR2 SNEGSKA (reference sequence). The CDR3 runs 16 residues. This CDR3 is CSAPTSAGVGTDTQYF. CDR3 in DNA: TGCAGTGCCCCCACCTCAGCGGGAGTGGGCACAGATACGCAGTATTTT.

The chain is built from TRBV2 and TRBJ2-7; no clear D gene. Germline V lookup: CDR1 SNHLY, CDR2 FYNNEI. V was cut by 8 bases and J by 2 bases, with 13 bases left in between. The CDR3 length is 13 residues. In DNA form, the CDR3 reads TGTGCCAGCTCCGCCTCGGCCCCCTACGAGCAGTACTTC. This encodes CASSASAPYEQYF.

The CDR3 nucleotides read TGCAGTGCTAGATCCGGGCCTCTGAACACCGGGGAGCTGTTTTTT. Amino acids: CSARSGPLNTGELFF. This rearrangement joins TRBV20-1 to TRBJ2-2; D gene unclear. The CDR3 is 15 residues long. V dropped 2 bases and J dropped 1 base, with 11 bases sitting between them. Germline values: CDR1 DFQATT, CDR2 SNEGSKA (reference sequence).

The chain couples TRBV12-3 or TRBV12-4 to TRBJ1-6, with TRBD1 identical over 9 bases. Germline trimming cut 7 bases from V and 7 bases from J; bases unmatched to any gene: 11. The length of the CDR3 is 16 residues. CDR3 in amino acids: CASTAGTGRWNSPLHF. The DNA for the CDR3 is TGTGCCAGCACCGCCGGGACAGGGAGGTGGAATTCACCCCTCCACTTT.

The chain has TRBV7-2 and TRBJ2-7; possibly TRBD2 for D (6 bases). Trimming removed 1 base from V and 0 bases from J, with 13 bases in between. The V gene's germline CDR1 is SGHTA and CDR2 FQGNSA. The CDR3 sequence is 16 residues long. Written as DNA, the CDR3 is TGTGCCAGCAGCTTAGTGGCGGGGCTGAGCTCCTACGAGCAGTACTTC. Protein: CASSLVAGLSSYEQYF.

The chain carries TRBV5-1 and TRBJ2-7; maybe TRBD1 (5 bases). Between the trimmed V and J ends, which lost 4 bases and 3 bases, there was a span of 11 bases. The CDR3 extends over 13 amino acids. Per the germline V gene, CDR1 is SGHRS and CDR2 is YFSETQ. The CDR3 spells CASSTGHSYEQYF. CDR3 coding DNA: TGCGCCAGCAGCACCGGACACAGCTACGAGCAGTACTTC.

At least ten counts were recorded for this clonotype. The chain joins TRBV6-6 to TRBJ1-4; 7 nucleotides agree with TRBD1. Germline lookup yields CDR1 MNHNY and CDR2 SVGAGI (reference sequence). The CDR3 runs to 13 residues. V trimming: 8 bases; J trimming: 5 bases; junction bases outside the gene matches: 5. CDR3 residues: CASGRGENEKLFF. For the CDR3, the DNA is TGTGCCAGCGGCAGGGGGGAGAATGAAAAACTGTTTTTT.

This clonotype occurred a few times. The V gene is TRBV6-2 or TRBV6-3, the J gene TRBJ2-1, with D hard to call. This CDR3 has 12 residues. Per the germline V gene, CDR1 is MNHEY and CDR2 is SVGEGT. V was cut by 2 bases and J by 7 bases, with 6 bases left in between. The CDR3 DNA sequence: TGTGCCAGCAGTTACCTAGATAATGAGCAGTTCTTC. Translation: CASSYLDNEQFF.

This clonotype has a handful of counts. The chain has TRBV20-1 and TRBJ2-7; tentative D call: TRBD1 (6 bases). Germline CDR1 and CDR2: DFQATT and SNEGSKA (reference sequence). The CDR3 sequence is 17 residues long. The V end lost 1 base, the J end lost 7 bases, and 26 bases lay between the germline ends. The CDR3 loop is CSARGFGKGQLSTEQYF. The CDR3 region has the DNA TGCAGTGCTAGAGGCTTTGGTAAAGGACAGCTTAGTACGGAGCAGTACTTC.

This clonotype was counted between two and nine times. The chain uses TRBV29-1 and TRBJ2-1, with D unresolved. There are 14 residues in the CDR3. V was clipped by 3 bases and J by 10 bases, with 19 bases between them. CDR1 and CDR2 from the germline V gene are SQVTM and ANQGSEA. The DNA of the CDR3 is TGCAGCGTTGACGGCGAGAGCTCTATGGACGAGCAGTTCTTC. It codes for CSVDGESSMDEQFF.

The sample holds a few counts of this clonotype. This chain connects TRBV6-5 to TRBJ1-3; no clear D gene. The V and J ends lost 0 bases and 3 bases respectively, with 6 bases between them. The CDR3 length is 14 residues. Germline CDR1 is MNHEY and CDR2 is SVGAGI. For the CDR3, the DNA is TGTGCCAGCAGTTACTCTCCCGGTGGAAACACCATATATTTT. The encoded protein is CASSYSPGGNTIYF.

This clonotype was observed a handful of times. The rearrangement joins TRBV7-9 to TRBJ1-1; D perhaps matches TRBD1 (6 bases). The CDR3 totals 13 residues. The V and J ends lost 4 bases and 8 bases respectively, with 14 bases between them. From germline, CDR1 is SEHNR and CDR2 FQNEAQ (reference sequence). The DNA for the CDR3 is TGTGCCAGCAGCTACTACAGGGAGGGAGAAGCTTTCTTT. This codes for CASSYYREGEAFF. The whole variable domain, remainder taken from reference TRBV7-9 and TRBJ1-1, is DTGVSQNPRHKITKRGQNVTFRCDPISEHNRLYWYRQTLGQGPEFLTYFQNEAQLEKSRLLSDRFSAERPKGSFSTLEIQRTEQGDSAMYLCASSYYREGEAFFGQGTRLTVV.

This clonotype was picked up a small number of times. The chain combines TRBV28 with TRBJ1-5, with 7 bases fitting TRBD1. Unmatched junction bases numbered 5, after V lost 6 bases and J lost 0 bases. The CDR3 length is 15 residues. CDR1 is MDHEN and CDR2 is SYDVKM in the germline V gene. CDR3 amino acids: CASSPTGTSNQPQHF. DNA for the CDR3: TGTGCCAGCAGCCCGACAGGGACTAGCAATCAGCCCCAGCATTTT.